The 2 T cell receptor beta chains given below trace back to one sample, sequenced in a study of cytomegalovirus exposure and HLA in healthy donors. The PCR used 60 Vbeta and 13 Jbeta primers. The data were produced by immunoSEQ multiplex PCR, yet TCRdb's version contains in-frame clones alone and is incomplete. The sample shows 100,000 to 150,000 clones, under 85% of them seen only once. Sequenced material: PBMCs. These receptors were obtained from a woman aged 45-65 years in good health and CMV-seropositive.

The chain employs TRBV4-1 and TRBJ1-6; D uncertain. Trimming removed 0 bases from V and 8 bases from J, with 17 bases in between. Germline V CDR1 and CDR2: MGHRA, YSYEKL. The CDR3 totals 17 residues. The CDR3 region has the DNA TGCGCCAGCAGCCAAGATTTATCGTATAATTCGTATTCACCCCTCCACTTT. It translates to CASSQDLSYNSYSPLHF.

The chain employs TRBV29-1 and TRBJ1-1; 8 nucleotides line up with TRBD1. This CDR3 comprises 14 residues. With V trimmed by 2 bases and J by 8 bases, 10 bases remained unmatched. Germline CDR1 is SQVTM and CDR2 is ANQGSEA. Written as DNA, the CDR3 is TGCAGCGTTGAAATAGGGACAGGTAACCGAGAAGCTTTCTTT. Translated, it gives CSVEIGTGNREAFF.